What follows are 26 T cell receptor beta chains derived from one specimen sequenced in a study of HIV-infected patients and healthy controls. cDNA was made from roughly 500 ng RNA using alpha and beta constant primers. Alpha and beta chain libraries were made separately by chain-specific third strand synthesis with multiplexing indices. Each CDR3 protein is one row after TCRdb ran MiXCR on the 5' RACE reads. Found here are about 9,100 distinct CDR3 sequences, approximately 7% of them singletons; the top ten hold approximately 35%. The repertoire came from unfractionated whole blood and reflected all unsorted peripheral T cells. This specimen was blood, taken before antiretroviral therapy. The receptor source for this set is an adult with HIV infection.

This clonotype was seen many times. The rearrangement links TRBV7-9 to TRBJ2-1; 9 bases are shared with TRBD2. V trimming: 9 bases; J trimming: 4 bases; junction bases outside the gene matches: 4. Germline CDR1 reads SEHNR; CDR2 reads FQNEAQ (reference sequence). This CDR3 spans 13 amino acids. CDR3 nucleotides: TGTGCCAGTTCTGCGGGGGGGTACAATGAGCAGTTCTTC. Its protein is CASSAGGYNEQFF.

The table lists this clonotype with many counts. V usage is TRBV3-1 and J usage is TRBJ2-1, with D tentatively TRBD2 (5 bases). This CDR3 is built from 12 residues. Germline V gene sequence: CDR1 LGHDT, CDR2 YNNKEL (reference sequence). V gave up 4 bases and J gave up 5 bases, with 6 bases separating them. CDR3 bases: TGTGCCAGCAGCCGACTAAACAATGAGCAGTTCTTC. Translating it yields CASSRLNNEQFF.

The rearrangement links TRBV27 to TRBJ1-4; D is ambiguous. The CDR3 consists of 13 residues. The germline V gene encodes CDR1 MNHEY and CDR2 SMNVEV (reference sequence). Trimming took 7 bases from V and 7 from J, leaving 13 bases between them. CDR3 region: CASTNAIGEKLFF. In DNA form, the CDR3 reads TGTGCCAGCACCAACGCGATTGGTGAAAAACTGTTTTTT. The whole variable domain, filled in from reference TRBV27 and TRBJ1-4, reads EAQVTQNPRYLITVTGKKLTVTCSQNMNHEYMSWYRQDPGLGLRQIYYSMNVEVTDKGDVPEGYKVSRKEKRNFPLILESPSPNQTSLYFCASTNAIGEKLFFGSGTQLSVL.

The rearrangement uses TRBV7-9 and TRBJ2-3; D not resolved. Trimming stripped 4 bases from V and 8 bases from J, with 10 bases between. Germline CDR1 reads SEHNR; CDR2 reads FQNEAQ (reference sequence). The CDR3 loop spans 12 amino acids. The CDR3 DNA sequence: TGTGCCAGCAGCTCCCTATTACCTACGCAGTATTTT. Its protein product is CASSSLLPTQYF.

In its sample, this clonotype was seen many times. The rearrangement uses TRBV10-2 and TRBJ2-7, with 9 bases that match TRBD2. Germline CDR1 and CDR2: WSHSY and SAAADI. The CDR3 runs 15 residues. With V trimmed by 3 bases and J by 0 bases, 3 bases remained unmatched. The CDR3 region has the DNA TGCGCCAGCAGTGAAAGGACTAGCGTCTCCTACGAGCAGTACTTC. Protein sequence: CASSERTSVSYEQYF.

The chain has TRBV12-3 or TRBV12-4 and TRBJ1-4, with no clear D. The germline V and J ends were trimmed by 3 bases and 12 bases, with 17 bases remaining between them. This CDR3 is built from 14 residues. The CDR3: CASSLRVPIEELFF. In DNA form, the CDR3 reads TGTGCCAGCAGTTTGAGGGTACCGATCGAAGAACTGTTTTTT.

This clonotype was counted between two and nine times. The chain has TRBV5-4 and TRBJ2-7; 8 bases fit TRBD1. The V gene's germline CDR1 is SGHNT and CDR2 YYREEE (reference sequence). The CDR3 spans 15 residues. With 4 bases clipped from V and 0 bases from J, the junction kept 6 bases outside the gene matches. This CDR3 is CASSPGQDSSYEQYF. For the CDR3, the DNA is TGTGCCAGCAGCCCGGGACAGGATAGCTCCTACGAGCAGTACTTC.

This clonotype was observed many times. V gene TRBV11-2 combines with J gene TRBJ2-1; 13 positions agree with TRBD2. The CDR3 has 15 residues. V shed 7 bases and J 4 bases; nucleotides not matched to a gene: 4. The germline gives CDR1 SGHAT, CDR2 FQNNGV. The CDR3 bases are TGTGCCAGCAATCCACTAGCGGGGGGGTACAATGAGCAGTTCTTC. It is translated as CASNPLAGGYNEQFF.

This clonotype was detected ten times or more. CDR3 protein: CAISESADYNQPQHF. The CDR3 DNA follows: TGTGCCATCAGTGAGTCTGCGGATTACAATCAGCCCCAGCATTTT. J is TRBJ1-5 and V is TRBV10-3; no clear D gene. Germline values: CDR1 ENHRY, CDR2 SYGVKD. CDR3 length: 15 amino acids. Trimming took off 0 bases at V and 3 bases at J, with 9 bases between the two ends.

This chain joins TRBV28 and TRBJ1-1; TRBD1 matches 9 bases. V was clipped by 3 bases and J by 6 bases; unmatched bases: 8. The CDR3 runs to 15 residues. Looked up from germline, CDR1 is MDHEN and CDR2 is SYDVKM. CDR3 protein: CASSFIGTGLAEAFF. The CDR3 DNA reads TGTGCCAGCAGTTTTATAGGGACAGGGTTAGCTGAAGCTTTCTTT.

The chain carries TRBV6-5 and TRBJ1-4; 11 bases are shared with TRBD1. The V and J ends lost 4 bases and 8 bases, in that order; junction bases with no gene match: 3. There are 14 residues in the CDR3. Per the germline V gene, CDR1 is MNHEY and CDR2 is SVGAGI. CDR3 nucleotide sequence: TGTGCCAGCAGTTTTAGGACAGGGGGCGAAAAACTGTTTTTT. Translating it yields CASSFRTGGEKLFF.

The chain is built from TRBV24-1 and TRBJ2-1; 8 positions agree with TRBD1. The CDR3 loop spans 15 amino acids. V gave up 7 bases and J gave up 8 bases; unmatched junction bases: 12. Germline CDR1 is KGHDR and CDR2 is SFDVKD. DNA of the CDR3: TGTGCCACCAGCACCGGACAGGGAATGAGGGATGAGCAGTTCTTC. Translation gives CATSTGQGMRDEQFF.

In its sample, this clonotype ranks as medium-sized. The rearrangement joins TRBV7-9 to TRBJ2-7; maybe TRBD1 (5 bases). Germline V CDR1 and CDR2: SEHNR, FQNEAQ (reference sequence). The CDR3 consists of 12 residues. The V end lost 5 bases, the J end lost 6 bases, and 11 bases lay between the germline ends. CDR3 sequence (DNA): TGTGCCAGCAGCCCGTTTGGGGCCGAGCAGTACTTC. Translated: CASSPFGAEQYF.

This clonotype showed up many times. V is TRBV11-2 and J is TRBJ2-3; a weak D match, TRBD2 (6 bases). V was clipped by 5 bases and J by 3 bases, with 9 bases between them. CDR1 is SGHAT and CDR2 is FQNNGV in the germline V gene. CDR3 length: 13 residues. CDR3 sequence: CASSVSGTDTQYF. For the CDR3, the DNA is TGTGCCAGCAGCGTTAGCGGAACAGATACGCAGTATTTT.

This clonotype was seen at least ten times. The chain employs TRBV18 and TRBJ1-1; the D is unclear. The germline V gene has CDR1 KGHSH and CDR2 LQKENI. V was cut by 2 bases and J by 1 base, with 14 bases left in between. CDR3 length: 16 amino acids. The CDR3 region is CASSPLGPSGNTEAFF. CDR3 in DNA: TGTGCCAGCTCACCATTGGGCCCCTCGGGGAACACTGAAGCTTTCTTT.

This clonotype was counted many times. The chain carries TRBV5-4 and TRBJ2-7, with D uncertain. V lost 3 bases and J lost 6, with 10 bases in between. The CDR3 is made up of 12 amino acids. CDR1 SGHNT and CDR2 YYREEE come from the germline V gene (reference sequence). The CDR3 spells CASSSVKGEQYF. Here the CDR3 DNA reads TGTGCCAGCAGCTCGGTCAAGGGCGAGCAGTACTTC.

This clonotype was seen ten or more times. This sequence joins TRBV20-1 and TRBJ2-5, with 8 positions matching TRBD1. The ends lost 0 bases at V and 5 bases at J; junction bases unmatched: 5. Germline V lookup: CDR1 DFQATT, CDR2 SNEGSKA (reference sequence). CDR3 length equals 14 residues. DNA of the CDR3: TGCAGTGCTAGAGACGTTGGACAGGGTGAGACCCAGTACTTC. Protein sequence: CSARDVGQGETQYF.

The sample holds many counts of this clonotype. V and J are TRBV29-1 and TRBJ1-5; D might be TRBD1 (5 bases). V lost 6 bases and J lost 4, with 10 bases in between. The CDR3 totals 12 residues. The germline CDR1 and CDR2 sequences are SQVTM and ANQGSEA. The CDR3 loop reads CSVRGSNQPQHF. DNA of the CDR3: TGCAGCGTCCGGGGCTCTAATCAGCCCCAGCATTTT.

This clonotype was detected many times. The chain has TRBV6-5 and TRBJ1-5, with 12 bases fitting TRBD1. Germline values: CDR1 MNHEY, CDR2 SVGAGI. After removal of 6 bases from V and 0 bases from J, the junction contained 6 bases not matched to a gene. The CDR3 loop spans 17 amino acids. CDR3 loop: CASRPGTGGGSNQPQHF. CDR3 DNA sequence: TGTGCCAGCAGGCCCGGGACAGGGGGCGGTAGCAATCAGCCCCAGCATTTT.

In its sample, this clonotype was seen many times. This chain connects TRBV6-5 to TRBJ2-5; D assignment may be TRBD1 or TRBD2 (5 bases each). The CDR3 has 15 residues. CDR1 MNHEY and CDR2 SVGAGI come from the germline V gene. V lost 0 bases and J lost 9, with 17 bases in between. The CDR3 DNA is TGTGCCAGCAGTTACTCGATTCCTGGGGCCGGGGCCCAGTACTTC. Protein: CASSYSIPGAGAQYF.

This clonotype was counted at least ten times. J is TRBJ1-2 and V is TRBV7-9; no definite D call. CDR1 and CDR2 from the germline V gene are SEHNR and FQNEAQ (reference sequence). V gave up 2 bases and J gave up 7 bases, with 14 bases separating them. The CDR3 is made up of 14 amino acids. CDR3 residues: CASSLQLESPGYTF. CDR3 nucleotides: TGTGCCAGCAGCTTACAGTTGGAGAGCCCTGGCTACACCTTC. Full variable domain (missing parts from reference TRBV7-9 and TRBJ1-2): DTGVSQNPRHKITKRGQNVTFRCDPISEHNRLYWYRQTLGQGPEFLTYFQNEAQLEKSRLLSDRFSAERPKGSFSTLEIQRTEQGDSAMYLCASSLQLESPGYTFGSGTRLTVV.

This clonotype came up many times. J is TRBJ2-3 and V is TRBV7-3, with 9 positions matching TRBD2. Germline V gene sequence: CDR1 SGHTA, CDR2 FQGTGA. This CDR3 is 14 amino acids long. With 4 bases clipped from V and 5 bases from J, the junction kept 4 bases outside the gene matches. The CDR3 loop reads CASSSGLAGDTQYF. In DNA form, the CDR3 reads TGTGCCAGCAGCTCGGGACTAGCCGGAGATACGCAGTATTTT.

The CDR3 sequence: CASSGQAYGYTF. The DNA for the CDR3 is TGTGCCAGCAGTGGACAGGCCTATGGCTACACCTTC. This sequence joins TRBV6-1 and TRBJ1-2, with a weak D call TRBD1 (6 bases). This CDR3 is built from 12 residues. Trimming took 4 bases from V and 4 from J, leaving 7 bases between them. Germline values: CDR1 MNHNS, CDR2 SASEGT.

This clonotype was counted at least ten times. The J gene is TRBJ1-1, the V gene TRBV6-5; D is unresolved. From germline, CDR1 is MNHEY and CDR2 SVGAGI. There are 18 residues in the CDR3. V was cut by 7 bases and J by 5 bases, with 29 bases left in between. The CDR3 reads CASNVRQFPVPSRTEAFF. DNA of the CDR3: TGTGCCAGCAATGTCCGGCAGTTTCCGGTTCCAAGTAGGACTGAAGCTTTCTTT.

This clonotype occurred many times. The gene calls are TRBV7-2 and TRBJ2-5; unclear D gene. The length of the CDR3 is 14 residues. Trimming removed 1 base from V and 0 bases from J, with 6 bases in between. The germline V gene encodes CDR1 SGHTA and CDR2 FQGNSA. CDR3 bases: TGTGCCAGCAGCTTAGAACCATACCAAGAGACCCAGTACTTC. Translating it yields CASSLEPYQETQYF.

This clonotype was seen many times. V gene TRBV6-1 combines with J gene TRBJ2-5; D possibly corresponds to TRBD2 (6 bases). V dropped 5 bases and J dropped 4 bases, with 11 bases sitting between them. This CDR3 comprises 13 residues. The germline CDR1 and CDR2 sequences are MNHNS and SASEGT. The CDR3 reads CASSIAERETQYF. As DNA, the CDR3 is TGTGCCAGCAGTATAGCGGAGCGAGAGACCCAGTACTTC.